This entry lists 10 T cell receptor beta chains sequenced from one sample in a study of blood T cell repertoires in COVID-19. The data were produced by immunoSEQ multiplex PCR, yet TCRdb's version contains in-frame clones alone and is incomplete. The data contain 300,000 to 350,000 clones, approximately 89% of them seen just once; the ten biggest clones take up 5% to 6%. The sequenced material came from PBMCs or T cells enriched from blood (not recorded which). The receptors derive from a young man who had recovered from COVID-19.

The chain combines TRBV7-8 with TRBJ2-7; maybe TRBD1 (6 bases). This CDR3 spans 16 amino acids. V gave up 0 bases and J gave up 3 bases, with 15 bases separating them. CDR1 and CDR2 from the germline V gene are SGHVS and FQNEAQ. CDR3 bases: TGTGCCAGCAGCTTAGCCCCTCTAGGACAGAGCTACGAGCAGTACTTC. It specifies CASSLAPLGQSYEQYF.

CDR3 loop: CASSSPKQGAAKNIQYF. In DNA form, the CDR3 reads TGTGCCAGCAGTTCCCCCAAACAGGGGGCAGCCAAAAACATTCAGTACTTC. V gene TRBV28 combines with J gene TRBJ2-4, with 9 bases that match TRBD1. The germline V gene encodes CDR1 MDHEN and CDR2 SYDVKM. The CDR3 runs to 17 residues. V was clipped by 4 bases and J by 0 bases; unmatched bases: 7.

V and J are TRBV7-7 and TRBJ2-7; weak D call: TRBD1 (5 bases). Germline CDR1 reads SSHAT; CDR2 reads FNYEAQ (reference sequence). This CDR3 region has 15 residues. Trimming took 5 bases from V and 6 from J, leaving 20 bases between them. CDR3 loop: CASSPRLDTWREQYF. The CDR3 DNA sequence: TGTGCCAGCAGCCCTAGATTGGACACTTGGCGCGAGCAGTACTTC. The full variable domain, with the rest looked up from reference TRBV7-7 and TRBJ2-7, is GAGVSQSPRYKVTKRGQDVTLRCDPISSHATLYWYQQALGQGPEFLTYFNYEAQPDKSGLPSDRFSAERPEGSISTLTIQRTEQRDSAMYRCASSPRLDTWREQYFGPGTRLTVT.

This chain uses TRBV19 with TRBJ1-6; tentatively, D is TRBD1 (6 bases). Germline-derived CDR1 and CDR2 are LNHDA and SQIVND (reference sequence). V was cut by 7 bases and J by 9 bases, with 13 bases left in between. This CDR3 contains 13 residues. CDR3 sequence: CASMGQGTSPLHF. CDR3 DNA sequence: TGTGCCAGTATGGGGCAGGGGACTTCACCCCTCCACTTT.

This clone turned up a few times. The chain has TRBV18 and TRBJ1-4, with 12 bases matching TRBD1. Germline V gene lookup returns CDR1 KGHSH and CDR2 LQKENI. The trim removed 3 bases at V and 7 bases at J, leaving 6 bases unmatched. CDR3 length: 16 amino acids. The CDR3 region has the DNA TGTGCCAGCTCACCCGGGACAGGGGGCTTAGCTGAAAAACTGTTTTTT. It codes for CASSPGTGGLAEKLFF.

J is TRBJ2-3 and V is TRBV29-1; 10 bases agree with TRBD2. Trimming took 7 bases from V and 4 from J; bases not matched to a gene: 14. This CDR3 is built from 16 residues. Looked up from germline, CDR1 is SQVTM and CDR2 is ANQGSEA. CDR3 region: CSADVGLAVGPDTQYF. The CDR3 DNA reads as TGCAGCGCCGATGTAGGACTAGCGGTCGGTCCAGATACGCAGTATTTT.

J is TRBJ1-5 and V is TRBV30; D is uncertain. V lost 3 bases, J lost 6 bases, and 12 bases lay in between. There are 13 residues in the CDR3. Germline assignment: CDR1 GTSNPN and CDR2 SVGIG (reference sequence). DNA of the CDR3: TGTGCCTGGAGCGAAGCAAGTGGTCAGCCCCAGCATTTT. Its translation: CAWSEASGQPQHF.

The V and J genes are TRBV28 and TRBJ2-3; weak D call: TRBD2 (7 bases). The germline gives CDR1 MDHEN, CDR2 SYDVKM. V was shortened by 5 bases and J by 4 bases, with 19 bases between the two germline ends. The CDR3 is 16 amino acids. The CDR3 coding sequence is TGTGCCAGCAGTCTCGACAGGAGGGGGGGCCCAGATACGCAGTATTTT. It is translated as CASSLDRRGGPDTQYF.

V gene TRBV19 combines with J gene TRBJ1-5; D unresolved. The ends were cut back, 3 bases at V and 2 bases at J, with 5 bases in the middle. The CDR3 consists of 13 residues. Germline V gives CDR1 LNHDA, CDR2 SQIVND (reference sequence). The CDR3 DNA is TGTGCCAGTAGTATCGAGGGCAATCAGCCCCAGCATTTT. Amino acids: CASSIEGNQPQHF.

The sample holds a few counts of this clone. The chain combines TRBV30 with TRBJ2-5; unclear D gene. Germline CDR1 reads GTSNPN; CDR2 reads SVGIG (reference sequence). The CDR3 spans 14 residues. Deletions cut 2 bases from V and 5 bases from J, with 15 bases between. In DNA, the CDR3 is TGTGCCTGGAGTCTAATTGGTTCTGGTGAGACCCAGTACTTC. Amino acids: CAWSLIGSGETQYF.